The clone carrying this T cell receptor beta chain was recorded only once. The germline V gene has CDR1 LNHNV and CDR2 YYDKDF (reference sequence). The CDR3 sequence is 12 residues long. The V gene end was trimmed by 8 bases and the J gene end by 3 bases; junction bases not matched to a gene: 3. Profiling relied on immunoSEQ multiplex PCR, and the TCRdb table lists in-frame clones only, not all of them. This sample has tens of thousands of clones, with around 90% found just once. This specimen comes from a study of T cell changes during pregnancy in multiple sclerosis. V is TRBV15 and J is TRBJ2-7; the match to TRBD1 covers 8 bases. The clonotype originates from a female donor in good health, enrolled as a control in a pregnancy study. Source: peripheral blood, taken in the third trimester of pregnancy. The CDR3 reads CATSGTGYEQYF. CDR3 DNA: TGTGCCACCTCTGGGACAGGCTACGAGCAGTACTTC.